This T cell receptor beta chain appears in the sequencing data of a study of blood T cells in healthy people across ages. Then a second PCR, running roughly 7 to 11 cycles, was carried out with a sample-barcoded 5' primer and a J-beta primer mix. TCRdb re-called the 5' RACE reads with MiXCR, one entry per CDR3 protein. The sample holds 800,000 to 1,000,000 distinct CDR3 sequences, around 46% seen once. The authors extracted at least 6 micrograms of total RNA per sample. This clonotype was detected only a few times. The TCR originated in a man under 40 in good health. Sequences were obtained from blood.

The CDR3 sequence is CASSLPGGGPNNEQFF. The CDR3 nucleotides are TGCGCCAGCAGCCTCCCGGGCGGGGGGCCTAACAATGAGCAGTTCTTC. This chain uses TRBV5-1 with TRBJ2-1, with 8 bases identical to TRBD2. V was pared by 4 bases and J by 5 bases, with 11 bases of the junction left unmatched. This CDR3 comprises 16 residues. CDR1 is SGHRS and CDR2 is YFSETQ in the germline V gene.